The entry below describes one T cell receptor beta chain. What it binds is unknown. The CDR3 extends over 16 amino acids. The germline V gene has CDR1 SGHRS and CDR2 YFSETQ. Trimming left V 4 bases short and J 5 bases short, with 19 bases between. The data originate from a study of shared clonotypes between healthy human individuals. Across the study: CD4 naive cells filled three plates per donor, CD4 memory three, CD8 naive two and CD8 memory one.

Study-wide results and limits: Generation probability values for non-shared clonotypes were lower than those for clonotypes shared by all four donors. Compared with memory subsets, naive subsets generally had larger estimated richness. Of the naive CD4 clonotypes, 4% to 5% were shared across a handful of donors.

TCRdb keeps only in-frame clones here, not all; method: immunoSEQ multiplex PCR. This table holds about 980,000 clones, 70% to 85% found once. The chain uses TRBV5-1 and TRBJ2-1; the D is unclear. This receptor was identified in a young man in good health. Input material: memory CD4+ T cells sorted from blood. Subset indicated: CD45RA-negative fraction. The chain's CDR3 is CASSDILSRRNNEQFF. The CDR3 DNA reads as TGCGCCAGCAGCGACATACTTAGCAGAAGAAACAATGAGCAGTTCTTC.